A selection of T cell receptor beta chains follows, all from one sample in a study of vaccination and CD4 T cells after COVID-19. For these TCRs, the target antigens are not known. TCRdb processed the PCR reads anew with MiXCR; each CDR3 protein has one entry. In the table there are 8,500 to 14,000 distinct CDR3 sequences, over 50% of which are singletons. The sample comprised CD4+ T cells from blood, cultured in vitro. The receptors stem from a human donor who had recovered from COVID-19. Each CDR3 is given with its conserved first and last residue.

TRBV20-1 CSARTREGGLEQFF
TRBV20-1 CSANRLAGGETQYF
TRBV24-1 CATSDPGLAGADTQYF
TRBV19 CASNPSDSYNSPLHF
TRBV5-1 CASSSVGLLEQYF
TRBV10-3 CASSGPDRGVRYEQYF
TRBV7-2 CASSPRADEEYEQYF
TRBV5-1 CASSPAGGSYNEQFF
TRBV5-4 CASSFGQGYLNGYTF
TRBV15 CATSRYASGGQPQHF
TRBV2 CASRRDAPGDTQYF
TRBV7-3 CASSPQTGDGYTF
TRBV20-1 CSASPGHPTDTQYF
TRBV7-2 CASSSVYSTDTQYF
TRBV2 CASSLPSSPGEQYF